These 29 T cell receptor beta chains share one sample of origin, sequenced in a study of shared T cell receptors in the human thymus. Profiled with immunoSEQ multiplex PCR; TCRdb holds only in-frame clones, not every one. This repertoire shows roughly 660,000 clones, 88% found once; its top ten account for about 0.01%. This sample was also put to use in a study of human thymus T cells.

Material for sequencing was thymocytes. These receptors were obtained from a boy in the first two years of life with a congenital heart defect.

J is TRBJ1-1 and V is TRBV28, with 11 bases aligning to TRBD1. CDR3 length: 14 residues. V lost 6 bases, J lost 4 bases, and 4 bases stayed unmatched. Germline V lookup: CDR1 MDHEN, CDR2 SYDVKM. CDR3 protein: CASSPGTGGTEAFF. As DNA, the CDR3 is TGTGCCAGCAGCCCCGGGACAGGGGGCACTGAAGCTTTCTTT.

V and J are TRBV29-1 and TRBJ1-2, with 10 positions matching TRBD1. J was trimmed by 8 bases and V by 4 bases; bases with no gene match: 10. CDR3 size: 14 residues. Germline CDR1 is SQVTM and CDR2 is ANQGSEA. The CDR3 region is CSVAPTGTGDGYTF. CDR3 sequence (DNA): TGCAGCGTTGCCCCCACCGGGACAGGGGACGGCTACACCTTC.

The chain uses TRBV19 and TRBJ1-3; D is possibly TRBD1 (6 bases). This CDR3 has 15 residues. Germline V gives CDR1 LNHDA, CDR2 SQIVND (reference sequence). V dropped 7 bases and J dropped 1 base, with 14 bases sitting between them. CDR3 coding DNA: TGTGCCAGTATAGGGGGGGCGCGTTCTGGAAACACCATATATTTT. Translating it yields CASIGGARSGNTIYF.

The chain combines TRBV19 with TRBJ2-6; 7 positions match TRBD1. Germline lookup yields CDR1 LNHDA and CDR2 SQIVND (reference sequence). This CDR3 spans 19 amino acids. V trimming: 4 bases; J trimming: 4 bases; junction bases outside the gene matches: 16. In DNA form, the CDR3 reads TGTGCCAGTAGTACTCTAAGGGGGCGCAGGGCGCTCGGGGCCAACGTCCTGACTTTC. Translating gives CASSTLRGRRALGANVLTF. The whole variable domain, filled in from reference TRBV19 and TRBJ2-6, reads DGGITQSPKYLFRKEGQNVTLSCEQNLNHDAMYWYRQDPGQGLRLIYYSQIVNDFQKGDIAEGYSVSREKKESFPLTVTSAQKNPTAFYLCASSTLRGRRALGANVLTFGAGSRLTVL.

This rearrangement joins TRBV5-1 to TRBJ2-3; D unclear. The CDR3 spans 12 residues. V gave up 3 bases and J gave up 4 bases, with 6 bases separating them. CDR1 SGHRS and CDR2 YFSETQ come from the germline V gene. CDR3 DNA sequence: TGCGCCAGCAGCTCCCGTTCAGATACGCAGTATTTT. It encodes CASSSRSDTQYF.

The CDR3, as DNA: TGCGCCAGCAGCTTGGAGAGTGTATGGAGGCGGCAGATTGATGGCTACACCTTC. Residues: CASSLESVWRRQIDGYTF. The chain uses TRBV5-1 and TRBJ1-2; no clear D gene. Trimming removed 0 bases at V and 6 bases at J, with 24 bases between. The CDR3 totals 18 residues. The germline V gene has CDR1 SGHRS and CDR2 YFSETQ.

The CDR3 DNA follows: TGTGCCAGCAGTTGGACGGACAGGGTGAGAGGCTACACCTTC. This codes for CASSWTDRVRGYTF. This sequence joins TRBV6-5 and TRBJ1-2, with 8 positions matching TRBD1. CDR1 MNHEY and CDR2 SVGAGI come from the germline V gene. The ends lost 4 bases at V and 8 bases at J; junction bases unmatched: 9. This CDR3 has 14 amino acids.

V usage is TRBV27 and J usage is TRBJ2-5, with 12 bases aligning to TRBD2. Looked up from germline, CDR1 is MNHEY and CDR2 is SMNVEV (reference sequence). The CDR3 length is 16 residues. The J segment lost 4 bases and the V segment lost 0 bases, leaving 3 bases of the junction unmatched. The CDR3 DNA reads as TGTGCCAGCAGTTTATCCTCACTAGCGGGAGGAGAGACCCAGTACTTC. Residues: CASSLSSLAGGETQYF.

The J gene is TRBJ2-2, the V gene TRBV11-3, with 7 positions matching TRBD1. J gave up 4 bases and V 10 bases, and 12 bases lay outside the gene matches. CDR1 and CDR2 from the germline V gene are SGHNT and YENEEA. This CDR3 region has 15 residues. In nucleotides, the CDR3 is TGTGCCACCCACCCCCTGGACAGGCCCACCGGGGAGCTGTTTTTT. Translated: CATHPLDRPTGELFF. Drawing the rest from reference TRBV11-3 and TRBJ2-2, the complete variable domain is EAGVVQSPRYKIIEKKQPVAFWCNPISGHNTLYWYLQNLGQGPELLIRYENEEAVDDSQLPKDRFSAERLKGVDSTLKIQPAELGDSAVYLCATHPLDRPTGELFFGEGSRLTVL.

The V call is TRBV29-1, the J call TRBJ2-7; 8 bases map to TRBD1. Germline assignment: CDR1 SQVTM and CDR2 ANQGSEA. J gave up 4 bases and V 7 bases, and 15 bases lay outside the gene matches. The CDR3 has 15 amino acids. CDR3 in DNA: TGCAGCGAGGACGCGACAGGGGTCCCCCCTTACGAGCAGTACTTC. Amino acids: CSEDATGVPPYEQYF.

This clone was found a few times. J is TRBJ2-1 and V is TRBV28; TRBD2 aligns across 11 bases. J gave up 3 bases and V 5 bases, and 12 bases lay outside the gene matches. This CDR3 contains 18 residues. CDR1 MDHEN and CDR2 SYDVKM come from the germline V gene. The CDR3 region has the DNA TGTGCCAGCAGTCTCCCCCCCGGGACTAGCGGCCACTACAATGAGCAGTTCTTC. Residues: CASSLPPGTSGHYNEQFF. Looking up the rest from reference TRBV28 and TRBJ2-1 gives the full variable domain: DVKVTQSSRYLVKRTGEKVFLECVQDMDHENMFWYRQDPGLGLRLIYFSYDVKMKEKGDIPEGYSVSREKKERFSLILESASTNQTSMYLCASSLPPGTSGHYNEQFFGPGTRLTVL.

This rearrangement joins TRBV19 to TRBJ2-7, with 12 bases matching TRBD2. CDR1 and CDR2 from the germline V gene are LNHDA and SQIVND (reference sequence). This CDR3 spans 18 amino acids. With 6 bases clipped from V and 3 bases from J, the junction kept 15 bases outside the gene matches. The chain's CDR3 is CASRVLPSGRALFYEQYF. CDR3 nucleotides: TGTGCCAGTAGAGTTTTGCCTAGCGGGAGGGCCTTGTTCTACGAGCAGTACTTC.

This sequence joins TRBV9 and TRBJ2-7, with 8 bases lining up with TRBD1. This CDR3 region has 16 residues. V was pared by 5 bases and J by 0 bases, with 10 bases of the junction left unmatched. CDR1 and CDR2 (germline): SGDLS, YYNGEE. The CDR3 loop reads CASSESVGQGSYEQYF. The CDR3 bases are TGTGCCAGCAGTGAATCGGTCGGACAGGGCTCCTACGAGCAGTACTTC.

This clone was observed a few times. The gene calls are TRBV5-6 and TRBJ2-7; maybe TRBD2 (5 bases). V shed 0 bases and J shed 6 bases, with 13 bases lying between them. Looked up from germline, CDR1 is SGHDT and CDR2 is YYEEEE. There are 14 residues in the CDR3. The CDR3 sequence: CASSLAGLAGEQYF. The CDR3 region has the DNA TGTGCCAGCAGCTTGGCCGGTTTGGCGGGCGAGCAGTACTTC.

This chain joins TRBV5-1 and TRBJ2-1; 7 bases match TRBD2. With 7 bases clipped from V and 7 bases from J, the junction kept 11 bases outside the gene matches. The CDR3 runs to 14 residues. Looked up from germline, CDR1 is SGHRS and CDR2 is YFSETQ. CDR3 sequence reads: CASGAAGSTNEQFF. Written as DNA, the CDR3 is TGCGCCAGCGGAGCAGCGGGATCAACTAATGAGCAGTTCTTC.

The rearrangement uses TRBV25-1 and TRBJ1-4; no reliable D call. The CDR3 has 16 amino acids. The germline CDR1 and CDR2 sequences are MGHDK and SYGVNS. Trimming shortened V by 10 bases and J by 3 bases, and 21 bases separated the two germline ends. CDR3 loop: CATWRGIGISNEKLFF. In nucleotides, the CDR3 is TGTGCCACCTGGAGAGGGATAGGGATCTCTAATGAAAAACTGTTTTTT.

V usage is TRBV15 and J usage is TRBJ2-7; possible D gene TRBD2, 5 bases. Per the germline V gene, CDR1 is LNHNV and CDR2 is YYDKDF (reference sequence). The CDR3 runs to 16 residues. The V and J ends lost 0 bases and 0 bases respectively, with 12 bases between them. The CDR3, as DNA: TGTGCCACCAGCAGAGAAACCGAGGGCCCCTCCTACGAGCAGTACTTC. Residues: CATSRETEGPSYEQYF.

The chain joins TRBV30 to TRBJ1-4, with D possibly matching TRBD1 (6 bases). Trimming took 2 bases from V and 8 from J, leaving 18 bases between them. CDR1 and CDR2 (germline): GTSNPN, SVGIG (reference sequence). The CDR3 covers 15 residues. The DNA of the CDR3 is TGTGCCTGGAGTCGGGGACACGCCCGAGGGGAAAAACTGTTTTTT. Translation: CAWSRGHARGEKLFF.

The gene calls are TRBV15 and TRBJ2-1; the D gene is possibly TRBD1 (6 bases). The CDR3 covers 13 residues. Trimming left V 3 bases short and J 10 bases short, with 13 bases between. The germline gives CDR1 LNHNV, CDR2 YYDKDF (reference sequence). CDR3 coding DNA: TGTGCCACCAGCAGGGGGGCGCCAGGGGAGCAGTTCTTC. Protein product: CATSRGAPGEQFF.

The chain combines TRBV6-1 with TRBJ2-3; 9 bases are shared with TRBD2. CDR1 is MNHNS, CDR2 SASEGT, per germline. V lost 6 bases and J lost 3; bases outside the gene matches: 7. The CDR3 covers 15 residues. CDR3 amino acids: CASRVKREETDTQYF. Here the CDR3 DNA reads TGTGCCAGCAGGGTTAAGCGGGAGGAAACAGATACGCAGTATTTT.

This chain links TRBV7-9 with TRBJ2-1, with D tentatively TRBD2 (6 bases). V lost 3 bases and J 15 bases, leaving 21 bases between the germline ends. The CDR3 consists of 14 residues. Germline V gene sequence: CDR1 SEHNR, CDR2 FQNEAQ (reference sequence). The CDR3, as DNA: TGTGCCAGCAGCTTGGGTCCGAGCGGGCCCCGCGTGTTCTTC. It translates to CASSLGPSGPRVFF.

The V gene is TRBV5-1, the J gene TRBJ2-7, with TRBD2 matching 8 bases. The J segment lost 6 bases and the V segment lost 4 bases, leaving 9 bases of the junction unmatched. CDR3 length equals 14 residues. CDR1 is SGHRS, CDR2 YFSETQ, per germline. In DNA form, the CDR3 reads TGCGCCAGCAGCAAGGGACTAGAGTACTGCGAGCAGTACTTC. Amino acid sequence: CASSKGLEYCEQYF.

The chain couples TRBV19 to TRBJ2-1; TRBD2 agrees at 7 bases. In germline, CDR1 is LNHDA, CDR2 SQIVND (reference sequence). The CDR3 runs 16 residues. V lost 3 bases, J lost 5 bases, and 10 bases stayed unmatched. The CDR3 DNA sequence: TGTGCCAGTAGTATCTTAGCGGGCCGCGGAAACAATGAGCAGTTCTTC. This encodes CASSILAGRGNNEQFF.

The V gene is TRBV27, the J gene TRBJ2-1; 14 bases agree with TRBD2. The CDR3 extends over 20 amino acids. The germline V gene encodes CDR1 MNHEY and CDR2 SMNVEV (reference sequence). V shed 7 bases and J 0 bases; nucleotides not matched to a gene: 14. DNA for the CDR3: TGTGCCAGCAAGGGCAGGCCGGGACTAGCGGGAGAGAGCTCCTACAATGAGCAGTTCTTC. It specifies CASKGRPGLAGESSYNEQFF.

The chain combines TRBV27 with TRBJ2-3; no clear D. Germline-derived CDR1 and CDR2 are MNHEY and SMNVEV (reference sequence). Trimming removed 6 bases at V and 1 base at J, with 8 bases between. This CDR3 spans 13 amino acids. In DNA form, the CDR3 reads TGTGCCAGCAGATCAGTGGGCACAGATACGCAGTATTTT. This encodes CASRSVGTDTQYF.

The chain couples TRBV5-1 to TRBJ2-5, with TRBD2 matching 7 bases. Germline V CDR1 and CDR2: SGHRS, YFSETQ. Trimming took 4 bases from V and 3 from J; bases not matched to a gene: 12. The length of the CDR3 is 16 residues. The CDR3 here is CASSESLGGLKETQYF. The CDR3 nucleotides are TGCGCCAGCAGCGAGTCTTTGGGGGGGTTGAAAGAGACCCAGTACTTC.

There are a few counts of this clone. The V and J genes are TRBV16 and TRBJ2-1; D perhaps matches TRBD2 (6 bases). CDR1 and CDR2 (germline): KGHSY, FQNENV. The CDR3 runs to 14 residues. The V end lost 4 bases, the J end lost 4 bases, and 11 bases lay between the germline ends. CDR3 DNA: TGTGCCAGCAGCCCGGGACGGGAGTACAATGAGCAGTTCTTC. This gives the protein CASSPGREYNEQFF.

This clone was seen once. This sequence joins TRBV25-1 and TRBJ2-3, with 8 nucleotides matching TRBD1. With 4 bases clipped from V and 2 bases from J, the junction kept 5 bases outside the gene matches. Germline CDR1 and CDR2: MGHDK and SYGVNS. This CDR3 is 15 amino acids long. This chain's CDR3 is CASSGRDRYTDTQYF. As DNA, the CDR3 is TGTGCCAGCAGTGGCCGGGACAGGTACACAGATACGCAGTATTTT.

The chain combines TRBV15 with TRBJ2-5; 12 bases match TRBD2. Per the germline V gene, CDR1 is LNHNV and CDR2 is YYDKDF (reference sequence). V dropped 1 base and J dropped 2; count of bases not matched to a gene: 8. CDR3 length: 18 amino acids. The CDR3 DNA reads TGTGCCACCAGCAGAGTGCCTAGCGGGAGGGCCGGGCAAGAGACCCAGTACTTC. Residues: CATSRVPSGRAGQETQYF. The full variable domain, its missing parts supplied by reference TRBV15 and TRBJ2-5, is DAMVIQNPRYQVTQFGKPVTLSCSQTLNHNVMYWYQQKSSQAPKLLFHYYDKDFNNEADTPDNFQSRRPNTSFCFLDIRSPGLGDTAMYLCATSRVPSGRAGQETQYFGPGTRLLVL.